This T cell receptor beta chain was profiled in a study of patients and donors after allogeneic stem cell transplantation. The length of the CDR3 is 16 residues. CDR1 and CDR2 (germline): LNHDA, SQIVND (reference sequence). Losses at the gene ends were 5 bases for V and 7 bases for J; bases not matched to a gene: 10. One entry per CDR3 protein results from TCRdb running MiXCR on the RT-PCR reads. Of 25,000 to 35,000 distinct CDR3 sequences listed, approximately 6.2% were seen once; the top ten hold roughly 36%. This rearrangement joins TRBV19 to TRBJ2-1; 11 nucleotides match TRBD2. Sequenced: blood, either unsorted or a sorted T cell fraction (not recorded which). The TCR comes from a human donor who was either an allogeneic HSCT recipient or a stem cell or donor lymphocyte infusion donor (not recorded which). It is not recorded whose cells these are; they may come from a transplant donor. This chain's CDR3 is CASSPRRLAGSNEQFF. The CDR3 nucleotides are TGTGCCAGTAGTCCGAGGAGACTAGCGGGATCAAATGAGCAGTTCTTC.